The 20 T cell receptor delta chains below come from one sample, sequenced in a study of gamma-delta chains in newborns, infants, children. TCRdb fed the reads to CATT. The data contain approximately 11,000 delta-chain clones, around 8.2% of them singletons. Material: blood. These receptors were obtained from a child who was a newborn, infant or young child, either healthy, febrile or measles-vaccinated (not recorded which).

This clone has just a few counts. The J gene is TRDJ2, the V gene TRDV2; TRDD3 is a possible D gene (6 bases). Between the trimmed V and J ends, which lost 1 base and 6 bases, there was a span of 14 bases. The CDR3 covers 15 residues. Germline CDR1 GEAIGNYY, CDR2 EKD. The CDR3 sequence is CACDTVGIGSAQLFF. CDR3 sequence (DNA): TGTGCCTGTGACACTGTAGGGATAGGGTCAGCACAACTCTTCTTT.

This sequence joins TRDV2 and TRDJ3, with 8 bases matching TRDD3. V trimming: 6 bases; J trimming: 0 bases; junction bases outside the gene matches: 9. CDR3 length: 18 amino acids. Germline CDR1 GEAIGNYY, CDR2 EKD. The CDR3 DNA reads as TGTGCCTGTTTCGTACTGGGGGTTAGCTCCTGGGACACCCGACAGATGTTTTTC. Its translation: CACFVLGVSSWDTRQMFF.

This chain uses TRDV2 with TRDJ3; the match to TRDD3 covers 7 bases. The V gene end was trimmed by 1 base and the J gene end by 0 bases; junction bases not matched to a gene: 14. Per the germline V gene, CDR1 is GEAIGNYY and CDR2 is EKD. There are 21 residues in the CDR3. The CDR3 loop is CACDTSWGSLSSSWDTRQMFF. CDR3 bases: TGTGCCTGTGACACAAGCTGGGGGTCCCTATCCAGCTCCTGGGACACCCGACAGATGTTTTTC.

In the case of this clone: The TCRdb protein fails to match the DNA translation at residue 12; the protein reported here was translated from the DNA. The J gene is TRDJ1, the V gene TRDV2; D uncertain. Germline V gene lookup returns CDR1 GEAIGNYY and CDR2 EKD. The V and J ends lost 1 base and 0 bases respectively, with 20 bases between them. The CDR3 runs to 18 residues. CDR3 in amino acids: CACDTLRSLEAHTDKLIF. DNA for the CDR3: TGTGCCTGTGACACGCTCAGGAGTCTAGAGGCGCACACCGATAAACTCATCTTT.

The chain couples TRDV2 to TRDJ3; 13 bases agree with TRDD3. V trimming: 3 bases; J trimming: 4 bases; junction bases outside the gene matches: 5. Germline-derived CDR1 and CDR2 are GEAIGNYY and EKD. CDR3 length equals 18 residues. The CDR3 coding sequence is TGTGCCTGTGACTTTACTGGGGGATACGCGTGGGACACCCGACAGATGTTTTTC. Encoded protein: CACDFTGGYAWDTRQMFF.

This clone was observed a handful of times. Being one base from a much bigger clone, this may be a read error. This rearrangement joins TRDV2 to TRDJ2, with 9 bases identical to TRDD3. Germline-derived CDR1 and CDR2 are GEAIGNYY and EKD. V lost 3 bases to trimming and J lost 4 bases; unmatched junction nucleotides: 2. CDR3 length: 14 amino acids. CDR3 sequence: CACDVLGETAQLFF. CDR3 nucleotide sequence: TGTGCCTGTGACGTACTGGGGGAGACAGCACAACTCTTCTTT.

This clone was detected only a few times. This chain joins TRDV2 and TRDJ3, with D perhaps TRDD3 (5 bases). The CDR3 extends over 19 amino acids. Per the germline V gene, CDR1 is GEAIGNYY and CDR2 is EKD. The V and J ends lost 0 bases and 0 bases respectively, with 14 bases between them. CDR3 region: CACDTGGLRSSWDTRQMFF. The CDR3 coding sequence is TGTGCCTGTGACACCGGGGGGCTACGAAGCTCCTGGGACACCCGACAGATGTTTTTC.

This chain joins TRDV2 and TRDJ1; 9 nucleotides line up with TRDD3. The CDR3 spans 14 residues. Per the germline V gene, CDR1 is GEAIGNYY and CDR2 is EKD. V was pared by 3 bases and J by 7 bases, with 8 bases of the junction left unmatched. The CDR3 bases are TGTGCCTGTGACCTACTGGGGGAGAAAGGTAAACTCATCTTT. Its translation is CACDLLGEKGKLIF.

Written as DNA, the CDR3 is TGTGCCTGTGACCCCCTCGAACCGACCAGTACTGGGGGTCGCCACGATAAACTCATCTTT. Amino acid sequence: CACDPLEPTSTGGRHDKLIF. V and J are TRDV2 and TRDJ1; 8 nucleotides align to TRDD3. The germline V gene encodes CDR1 GEAIGNYY and CDR2 EKD. V lost 3 bases to trimming and J lost 4 bases; unmatched junction nucleotides: 24. The CDR3 totals 20 residues.

Note on this clone: Other DNA variants within this sample encode the same CDR3. This rearrangement joins TRDV2 to TRDJ3, with D possibly TRDD3 on 5 matching bases. The CDR3 covers 18 residues. Trimming cost V 0 bases and J 1 base, with 12 bases left between them. Germline CDR1 is GEAIGNYY and CDR2 is EKD. The CDR3: CACDTAGGLSWDTRQMFF. CDR3 bases: TGTGCCTGTGACACCGCGGGGGGCTTGTCCTGGGACACCCGACAGATGTTTTTC.

This clone was picked up a small number of times. In the same sample, other DNA sequences code for this CDR3. Here the CDR3 DNA reads TGTGCCTGTGACGCCGTACTGGGGGATTCTTACACCGATAAACTCATCTTT. Its translation: CACDAVLGDSYTDKLIF. This chain links TRDV2 with TRDJ1, with 10 bases matching TRDD3. Germline V gene sequence: CDR1 GEAIGNYY, CDR2 EKD. The CDR3 is 17 residues long. Trimming removed 3 bases from V and 0 bases from J; junction bases left unmatched: 9.

This sequence joins TRDV2 and TRDJ1, with 10 positions matching TRDD3. The CDR3 extends over 20 amino acids. The junction had 18 bases not matched to a gene; V was cut back by 0 bases and J by 3 bases. Per germline, CDR1 GEAIGNYY and CDR2 EKD. The CDR3 reads CACDTVSLGDKPGEPDKLIF. DNA of the CDR3: TGTGCCTGTGACACCGTGAGTCTGGGGGATAAGCCTGGGGAGCCCGATAAACTCATCTTT.

The genes are TRDV2 and TRDJ3, with a tentative D call TRDD3 (6 bases). V was shortened by 0 bases and J by 0 bases, with 20 bases between the two germline ends. Germline CDR1 and CDR2: GEAIGNYY and EKD. The CDR3 sequence is 21 residues long. CDR3 in amino acids: CACDTVSGGRSLSWDTRQMFF. CDR3 coding DNA: TGTGCCTGTGACACCGTAAGTGGGGGTCGCTCGCTCTCCTGGGACACCCGACAGATGTTTTTC.

In this sample, this clone turned up a few times. The same CDR3 also results from other DNA sequences found in this sample. The chain recombines TRDV2 with TRDJ3, with TRDD3 as a possible D gene (5 bases). There are 17 residues in the CDR3. Germline lookup yields CDR1 GEAIGNYY and CDR2 EKD. Trimming took off 2 bases at V and 0 bases at J, with 10 bases between the two ends. The CDR3 sequence is CACDSTGSSWDTRQMFF. The CDR3 region has the DNA TGTGCCTGTGACAGTACTGGAAGCTCCTGGGACACCCGACAGATGTTTTTC.

This clone has just a few counts. The chain combines TRDV2 with TRDJ2; no clear D. Between the trimmed V and J ends, which lost 0 bases and 4 bases, there was a span of 17 bases. CDR3 length: 17 residues. CDR1 is GEAIGNYY, CDR2 EKD, per germline. Here the CDR3 reads CACDTIQHVESTAQLFF. For the CDR3, the DNA is TGTGCCTGTGACACCATACAGCACGTTGAGTCGACAGCACAACTCTTCTTT.

By share of the sample, this clone is medium-sized. At the DNA level, this CDR3 is encoded by other sequences in the same sample as well. The chain combines TRDV2 with TRDJ1; 7 bases fit TRDD3. J lost 2 bases, V lost 1 base, and 9 bases had no gene match. The CDR3 has 16 amino acids. Germline CDR1 is GEAIGNYY and CDR2 is EKD. The CDR3 nucleotides read TGTGCCTGTGACACACTCTTGGATACGATGACCGATAAACTCATCTTT. This translates into CACDTLLDTMTDKLIF.

On this clone: Distinct nucleotide sequences in the sample also encode this CDR3. CDR3 sequence (DNA): TGTGCTCTTGGGGAACGTTCCTACAGTACGTGTACTGGGGGATACTCTCAGTACACCGATAAACTCATCTTT. This translates into CALGERSYSTCTGGYSQYTDKLIF. The chain employs TRDV1 and TRDJ1; 12 nucleotides line up with TRDD3. Trimming removed 1 base from V and 0 bases from J; junction bases left unmatched: 24. From germline, CDR1 is TSWWSYY and CDR2 QGS. The CDR3 contains 24 residues.

This clone has a handful of counts. The rearrangement uses TRDV2 and TRDJ3; TRDD3 agrees at 10 bases. This CDR3 comprises 21 residues. V was clipped by 3 bases and J by 0 bases; unmatched bases: 13. Germline V gene data show CDR1 as GEAIGNYY and CDR2 as EKD. CDR3 region: CACDSVLGDLRSSWDTRQMFF. CDR3 coding DNA: TGTGCCTGTGACTCCGTACTGGGGGATCTCCGAAGCTCCTGGGACACCCGACAGATGTTTTTC.

The sample holds a few counts of this clone. The V call is TRDV2, the J call TRDJ3; 11 nucleotides align to TRDD3. From germline, CDR1 is GEAIGNYY and CDR2 EKD. With 3 bases clipped from V and 0 bases from J, the junction kept 15 bases outside the gene matches. The CDR3 spans 22 residues. CDR3 protein: CACDPTVQQLGDSSWDTRQMFF. The CDR3 nucleotides read TGTGCCTGTGACCCCACGGTGCAGCAACTGGGGGATAGCTCCTGGGACACCCGACAGATGTTTTTC.

The table lists this clone with a few counts. This sequence joins TRDV2 and TRDJ1, with TRDD3 identical over 12 bases. Trimming at V came to 3 bases and at J to 2 bases, leaving 15 bases not matched to a gene. Germline CDR1 and CDR2: GEAIGNYY and EKD. This CDR3 comprises 19 residues. In nucleotides, the CDR3 is TGTGCCTGTGACTCATTACTGGGGGATACAACCAGCGGAACCGATAAACTCATCTTT. Amino acids: CACDSLLGDTTSGTDKLIF.